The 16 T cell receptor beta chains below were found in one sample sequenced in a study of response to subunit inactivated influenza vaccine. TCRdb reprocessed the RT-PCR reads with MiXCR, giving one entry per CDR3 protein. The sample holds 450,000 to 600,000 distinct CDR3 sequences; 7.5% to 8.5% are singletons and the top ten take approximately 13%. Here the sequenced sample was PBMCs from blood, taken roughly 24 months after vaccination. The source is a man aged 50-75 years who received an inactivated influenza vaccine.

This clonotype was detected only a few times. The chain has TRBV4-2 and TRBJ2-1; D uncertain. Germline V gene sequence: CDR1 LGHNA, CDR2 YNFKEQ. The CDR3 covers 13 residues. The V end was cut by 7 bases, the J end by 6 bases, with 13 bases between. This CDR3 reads CASTPGLGNEQFF. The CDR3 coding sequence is TGTGCCAGCACCCCCGGATTAGGCAATGAGCAGTTCTTC.

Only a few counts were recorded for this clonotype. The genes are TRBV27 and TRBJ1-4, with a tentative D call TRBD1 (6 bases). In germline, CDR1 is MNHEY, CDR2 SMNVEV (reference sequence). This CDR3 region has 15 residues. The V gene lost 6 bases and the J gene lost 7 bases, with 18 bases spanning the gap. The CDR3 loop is CASSPTGGVFEKLFF. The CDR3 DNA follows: TGTGCCAGCAGCCCAACCGGGGGCGTTTTTGAAAAACTGTTTTTT.

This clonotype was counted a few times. The CDR3 spells CASSQDSGGINGELFF. Written as DNA, the CDR3 is TGTGCCAGCAGCCAAGATTCTGGGGGTATCAACGGGGAGCTGTTTTTT. The gene calls are TRBV3-1 and TRBJ2-2; the D call may be TRBD1 or TRBD2 (5 bases each). CDR1 and CDR2 (germline): LGHDT, YNNKEL (reference sequence). The V and J ends lost 0 bases and 7 bases respectively, with 15 bases between them. The CDR3 is 16 amino acids.

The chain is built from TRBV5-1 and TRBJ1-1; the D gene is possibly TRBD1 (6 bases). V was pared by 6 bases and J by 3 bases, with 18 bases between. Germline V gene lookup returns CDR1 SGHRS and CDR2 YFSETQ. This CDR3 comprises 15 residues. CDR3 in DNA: TGCGCCAGCAACTTTGGATCGGGGGGCTACACTGAAGCTTTCTTT. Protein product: CASNFGSGGYTEAFF.

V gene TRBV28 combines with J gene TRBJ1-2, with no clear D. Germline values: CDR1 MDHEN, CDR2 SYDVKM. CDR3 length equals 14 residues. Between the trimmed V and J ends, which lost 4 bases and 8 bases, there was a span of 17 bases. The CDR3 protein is CASSSAQIWAGYTF. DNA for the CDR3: TGTGCCAGCAGTTCGGCACAGATATGGGCGGGCTACACCTTC.

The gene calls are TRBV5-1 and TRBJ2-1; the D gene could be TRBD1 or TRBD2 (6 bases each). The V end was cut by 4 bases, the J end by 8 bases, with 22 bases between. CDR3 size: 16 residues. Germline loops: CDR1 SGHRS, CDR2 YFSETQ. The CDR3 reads CASSPDGGRPSHEQFF. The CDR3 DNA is TGCGCCAGCAGCCCGGACGGGGGCAGGCCGAGCCATGAGCAGTTCTTC.

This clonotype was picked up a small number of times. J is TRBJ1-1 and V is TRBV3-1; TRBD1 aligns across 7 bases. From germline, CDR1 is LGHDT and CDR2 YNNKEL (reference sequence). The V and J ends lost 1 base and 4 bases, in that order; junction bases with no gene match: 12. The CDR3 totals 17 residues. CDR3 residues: CASSQGPRLQGTTEAFF. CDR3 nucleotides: TGTGCCAGCAGCCAAGGCCCTCGGCTACAGGGGACCACTGAAGCTTTCTTT.

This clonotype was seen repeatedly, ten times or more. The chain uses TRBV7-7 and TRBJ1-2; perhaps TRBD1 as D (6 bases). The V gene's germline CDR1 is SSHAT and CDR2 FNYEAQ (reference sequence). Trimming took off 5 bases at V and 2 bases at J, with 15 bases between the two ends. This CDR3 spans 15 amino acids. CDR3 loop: CASSPLDSDNYGYTF. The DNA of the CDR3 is TGTGCCAGCAGCCCATTGGACAGCGACAACTATGGCTACACCTTC. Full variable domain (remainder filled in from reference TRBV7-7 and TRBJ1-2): GAGVSQSPRYKVTKRGQDVTLRCDPISSHATLYWYQQALGQGPEFLTYFNYEAQPDKSGLPSDRFSAERPEGSISTLTIQRTEQRDSAMYRCASSPLDSDNYGYTFGSGTRLTVV.

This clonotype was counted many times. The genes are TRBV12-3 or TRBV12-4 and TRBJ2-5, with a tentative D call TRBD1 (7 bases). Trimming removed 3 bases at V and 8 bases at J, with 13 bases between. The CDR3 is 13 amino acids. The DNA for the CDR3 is TGTGCCAGCAGTTTCAGGGGGGACCTAACCCAGTACTTC. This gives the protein CASSFRGDLTQYF.

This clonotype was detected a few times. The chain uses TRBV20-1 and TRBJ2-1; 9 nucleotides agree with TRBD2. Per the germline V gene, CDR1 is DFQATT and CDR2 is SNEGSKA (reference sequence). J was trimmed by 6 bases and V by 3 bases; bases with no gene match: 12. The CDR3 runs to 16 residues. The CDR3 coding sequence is TGCAGTGCTAGGAAGTCTAGCGGGACCACGACCAATGAGCAGTTCTTC. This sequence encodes CSARKSSGTTTNEQFF.

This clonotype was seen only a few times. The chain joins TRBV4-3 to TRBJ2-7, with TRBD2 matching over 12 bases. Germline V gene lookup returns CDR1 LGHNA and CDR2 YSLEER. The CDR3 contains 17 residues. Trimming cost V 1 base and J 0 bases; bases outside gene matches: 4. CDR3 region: CASSQATGLAGSYEQYF. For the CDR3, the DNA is TGCGCCAGCAGCCAAGCAACGGGACTAGCGGGCTCCTACGAGCAGTACTTC.

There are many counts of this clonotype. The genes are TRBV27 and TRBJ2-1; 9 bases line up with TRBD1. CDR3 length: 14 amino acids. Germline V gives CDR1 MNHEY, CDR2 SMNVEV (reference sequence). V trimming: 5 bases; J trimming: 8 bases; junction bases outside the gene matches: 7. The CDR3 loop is CASSTTGGGDEQFF. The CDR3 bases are TGTGCCAGCAGTACGACAGGGGGAGGGGATGAGCAGTTCTTC.

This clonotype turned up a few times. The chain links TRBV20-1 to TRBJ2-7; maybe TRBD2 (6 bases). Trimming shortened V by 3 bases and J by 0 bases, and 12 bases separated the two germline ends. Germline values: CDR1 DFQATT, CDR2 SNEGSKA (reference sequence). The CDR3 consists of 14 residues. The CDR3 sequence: CSARLIAVSYEQYF. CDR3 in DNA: TGCAGTGCTAGGCTAATAGCGGTCTCCTACGAGCAGTACTTC.

The CDR3 region is CSASTRGDYGYTF. CDR3 coding DNA: TGCAGTGCTAGCACGCGGGGCGACTATGGCTACACCTTC. The rearrangement links TRBV20-1 to TRBJ1-2; D possibly corresponds to TRBD1 (5 bases). Trimming cost V 3 bases and J 3 bases, with 11 bases left between them. Germline V gene data show CDR1 as DFQATT and CDR2 as SNEGSKA (reference sequence). CDR3 length: 13 residues.

CDR3 sequence (DNA): TGTGCCAGCAGTGAAGGGCAGGCGGTGACCCAGTACTTC. Translating it yields CASSEGQAVTQYF. The gene calls are TRBV2 and TRBJ2-5; D unclear. Trimming removed 1 base at V and 7 bases at J, with 10 bases between. Germline loops: CDR1 SNHLY, CDR2 FYNNEI. The CDR3 consists of 13 residues.

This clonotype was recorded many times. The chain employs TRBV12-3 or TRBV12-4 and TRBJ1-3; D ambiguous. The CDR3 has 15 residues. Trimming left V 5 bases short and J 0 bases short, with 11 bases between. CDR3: CASSPRHSSGNTIYF. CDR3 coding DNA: TGTGCCAGCAGTCCCCGACATAGCTCTGGAAACACCATATATTTT.